This TCR beta chain appears in the sequencing data of a study of cytotoxic CD8 clonotypes in ibrutinib-treated CLL. TCRdb keeps only in-frame clones here, not all; method: immunoSEQ multiplex PCR. This table holds roughly 150,000 clones, 70% to 90% found once. Around 2 micrograms of genomic DNA (from cryopreserved PBMCs) were used for TCR beta libraries. The receptor's source is a human donor with chronic lymphocytic leukemia. The material was PBMCs, obtained at disease progression, from a patient treated with ibrutinib.

CDR3 loop: CASSSYRTGGEGTDTQYF. CDR3 bases: TGTGCCAGCAGCTCCTATAGAACAGGGGGCGAGGGCACAGATACGCAGTATTTT. The chain links TRBV11-2 to TRBJ2-3, with 9 bases aligning to TRBD1. The length of the CDR3 is 18 residues. Trimming removed 4 bases from V and 1 base from J; junction bases left unmatched: 12. The germline V gene has CDR1 SGHAT and CDR2 FQNNGV.